The clone carrying this T cell receptor (beta chain) was seen just once. Its antigen is not known. A junction boundary mismatches the germline segment, possibly from a read error. The sample comes from a study of response to subunit inactivated influenza vaccine. TCRdb passed the RT-PCR reads through MiXCR, listing each CDR3 protein once. The table shows 650,000 to 850,000 distinct CDR3 sequences, with about 14% occurring only once. CDR3 length: 16 residues. Study findings and constraints: Only a handful of new T cells, the authors suggested, are recruited with each seasonal influenza vaccination.

This chain uses TRBV12-3 or TRBV12-4 with TRBJ2-1; 9 bases agree with TRBD2. The sequence was collected from a man aged 50 or older who received an inactivated influenza vaccine. The specimen comprised PBMCs from blood, sampled 14 to 15 days before vaccination. CDR3 DNA sequence: TGTGCCAGCAGTTTTAAGGCGGGAGGGCCCTACAATGAGCACTTCTTC. Protein: CASSFKAGGPYNEHFF.